This passage covers 2 T cell receptor beta chains from one sample sequenced in a study of T cell responses to AZD1222 COVID-19 vaccine. Measured with immunoSEQ multiplex PCR; TCRdb has only the in-frame clones, and not every one. Found here are around 80,000 clones, 88% of them singletons; the top ten hold approximately 11%. The sample in question was peripheral blood, obtained on day 0 of AZD1222 vaccination. The receptors stem from an adult in good health.

This chain uses TRBV19 with TRBJ1-6, with D possibly matching TRBD1 (5 bases). Germline V gene sequence: CDR1 LNHDA, CDR2 SQIVND (reference sequence). This CDR3 is 14 amino acids long. V was shortened by 3 bases and J by 10 bases, with 13 bases between the two germline ends. Here the CDR3 reads CASSIGQGVSPLHF. CDR3 DNA sequence: TGTGCCAGTAGTATCGGCCAGGGTGTGTCACCCCTCCACTTT.

The rearrangement joins TRBV28 to TRBJ1-2; D not resolved. V dropped 4 bases and J dropped 5 bases, with 20 bases sitting between them. This CDR3 has 16 residues. Germline assignment: CDR1 MDHEN and CDR2 SYDVKM. The CDR3 DNA is TGTGCCAGCAGTTCCCCCGGTCTGGGGAAAGGTTATGGCTACACCTTC. Translating it yields CASSSPGLGKGYGYTF.